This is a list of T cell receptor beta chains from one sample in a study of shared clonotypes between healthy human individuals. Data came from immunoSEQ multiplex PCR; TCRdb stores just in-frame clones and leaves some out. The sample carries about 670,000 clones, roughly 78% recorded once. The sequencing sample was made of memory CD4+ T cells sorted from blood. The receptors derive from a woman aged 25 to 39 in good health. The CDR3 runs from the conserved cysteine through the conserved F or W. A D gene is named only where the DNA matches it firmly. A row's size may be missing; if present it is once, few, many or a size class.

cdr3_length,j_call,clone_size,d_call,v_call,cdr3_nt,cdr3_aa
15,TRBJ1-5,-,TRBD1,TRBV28,TGTGCCAGCAGTTCAGGGGGTGGGACCGATCAGCCCCAGCATTTT,CASSSGGGTDQPQHF
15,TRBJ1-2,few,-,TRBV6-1,TGTGCCAGCAGTGAAGCCAGTAGGGCACCGTATGGCTACACCTTC,CASSEASRAPYGYTF
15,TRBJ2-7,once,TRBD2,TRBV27,TGTGCCAGCAGCCAATTGCCGGGACTAGCGCTCGAGCAGTACTTC,CASSQLPGLALEQYF
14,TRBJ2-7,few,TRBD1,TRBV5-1,TGCGCCAGCAGCTTGGGGACAGGGGGGGACGAGCAGTACTTC,CASSLGTGGDEQYF
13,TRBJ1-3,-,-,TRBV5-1,TGCGCCAGCAGGGCAGGGTATGGAAACACCATATATTTT,CASRAGYGNTIYF
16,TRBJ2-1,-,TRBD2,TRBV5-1,TGCGCCAGCAGCTGGGGGCGAGCGGGAGAAGGGGATGAGCAGTTCTTC,CASSWGRAGEGDEQFF
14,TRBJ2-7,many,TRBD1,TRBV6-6,TGTGCCAGCAGTGTACAGGGGGGTCCCTACGAGCAGTACTTC,CASSVQGGPYEQYF
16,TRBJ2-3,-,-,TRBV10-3,TGTGCCATCAGTGGTGATCCCACCTCTAGCACAGATACGCAGTATTTT,CAISGDPTSSTDTQYF
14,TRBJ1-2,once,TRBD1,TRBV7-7,TGTGCCAGCAGTTCCGTGGACAGGGAATATGGCTACACCTTC,CASSSVDREYGYTF
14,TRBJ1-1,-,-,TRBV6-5,TGTGCCAGCAGTTACCAACAGGGTTCCGCTGAAGCTTTCTTT,CASSYQQGSAEAFF
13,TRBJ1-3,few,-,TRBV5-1,TGCGCCAGCAGCAACGGACAGACAAACACCATATATTTT,CASSNGQTNTIYF
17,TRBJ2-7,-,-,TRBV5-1,TGCGCCAGCAGCTTGTCGTTTGGGAGAGCCAGCTCCTACGAGCAGTACTTC,CASSLSFGRASSYEQYF
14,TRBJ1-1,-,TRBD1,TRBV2,TGTGCCACAGCGCGACAGGGAGGGGACACTGAAGCTTTCTTT,CATARQGGDTEAFF
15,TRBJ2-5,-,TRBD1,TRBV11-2,TGTGCCAGCAGCTCATTGACAGGGTCCACGAAGACCCAGTACTTC,CASSSLTGSTKTQYF
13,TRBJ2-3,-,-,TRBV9,TGTGCCAGCAGCGTAGGAAGATCCGATACGCAGTATTTT,CASSVGRSDTQYF
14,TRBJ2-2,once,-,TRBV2,TGTGCCAGCAGGAGGGGCCCCAACACCGGGGAGCTGTTTTTT,CASRRGPNTGELFF
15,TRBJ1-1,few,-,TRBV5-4,TGTGCCAGCAGCCCCCCACACCAGGGCCTTCACGTAGCTTTCTTT,CASSPPHQGLHVAFF
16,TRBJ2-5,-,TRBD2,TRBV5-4,TGTGCCAGCAGCCAGACTAGCGGGGAACCCGGAGAGACCCAGTACTTC,CASSQTSGEPGETQYF
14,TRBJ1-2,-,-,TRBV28,TGTGCCAGCAAGTCCTCCGACAGCAACTATGGCTACACCTTC,CASKSSDSNYGYTF
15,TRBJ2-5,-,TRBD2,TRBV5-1,TGCGCCAGCAGCATACCGGGACTAGCAGACGAGACCCAGTACTTC,CASSIPGLADETQYF
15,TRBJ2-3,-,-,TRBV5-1,TGCGCCAGCAGCTTGGTCCTGGTAGGGACAGATACGCAGTATTTT,CASSLVLVGTDTQYF
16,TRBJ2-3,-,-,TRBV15,TGTGCCACCAGCATAGGGGGGTTTAGTAGCACAGATACGCAGTATTTT,CATSIGGFSSTDTQYF
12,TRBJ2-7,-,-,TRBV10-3,TGTGCCATCAGCCAGGACAGCTATGAGCAGTACTTC,CAISQDSYEQYF
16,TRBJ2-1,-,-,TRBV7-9,TGTGCCAGCAGCCCGGTACAGGGCCAAGGGTACAATGAGCAGTTCTTC,CASSPVQGQGYNEQFF
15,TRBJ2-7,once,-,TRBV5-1,TGCGCCAGCCGCCCCCCCCAGGGGGGCCCCTACGAGCAGTACTTC,CASRPPQGGPYEQYF
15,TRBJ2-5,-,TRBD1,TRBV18,TGTGCCAGCTCCCAGGGGACAGGGGCAGGGAAGACCCAGTACTTC,CASSQGTGAGKTQYF
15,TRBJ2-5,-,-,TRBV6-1,TGTGCCAGCAGTGGAATGGGGAGTATCGGGGAGACCCAGTACTTC,CASSGMGSIGETQYF
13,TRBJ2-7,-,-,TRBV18,TGTGCCAGCTCACCACCGCAAGAGGGGGAGCAGTACTTC,CASSPPQEGEQYF
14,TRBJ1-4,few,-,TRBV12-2,TGTGCAAGTCGCCGACAGGTGTCGAATGAAAAACTGTTTTTT,CASRRQVSNEKLFF
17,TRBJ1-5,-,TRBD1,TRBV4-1,TGCGCCAGCAGCCATCCCGCACGGGACAGGCTTTCTCAGCCCCAGCATTTT,CASSHPARDRLSQPQHF
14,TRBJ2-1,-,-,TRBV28,TGTGCCAGCAGTTTTGTTGGATCCTACAATGAGCAGTTCTTC,CASSFVGSYNEQFF
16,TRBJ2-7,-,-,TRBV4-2,TGTGCCAGCAGCCAAAACCGGGACGGAAGCTCCTACGAGCAGTACTTC,CASSQNRDGSSYEQYF